The clone carrying this T cell receptor beta chain showed up just once. The data stem from a study of blood T cell repertoires in COVID-19. Sequencing was performed with immunoSEQ multiplex PCR; in TCRdb, only in-frame clones are kept and a portion is missing. Seen here are 110,000 or so clones, about 75% observed once, and the top ten hold approximately 20%. Germline V gives CDR1 SEHNR, CDR2 FQNEAQ (reference sequence). This CDR3 spans 13 amino acids. The ends were cut back, 1 base at V and 6 bases at J, with 7 bases in the middle. The TCR was taken from a woman aged 70-85 years with acute or convalescent COVID-19. The genes are TRBV7-9 and TRBJ2-1; TRBD2 might be the D (6 bases). Sequenced material: peripheral blood. The CDR3 region is CASSLGGVNEQFF. The CDR3 nucleotides read TGTGCCAGCAGCTTAGGGGGGGTCAATGAGCAGTTCTTC.